The present T cell receptor (beta chain) was sequenced within a study of T cells in Graves' hyperthyroidism and ophthalmopathy. Overall study results and limits: Researchers found most expanded thyroid clonotypes above 0.001 in blood as well. Ophthalmopathy was told apart from stable hyperthyroidism by a 13 V-J model.

Any patient presenting with uncontrolled infection, other autoimmune disease, pregnancy or lactation was left out. Based on clinical symptoms, serum thyroxine and TRAb, thyroid ultrasound and orbital computed tomography, diagnoses were reached. There are many counts of this clonotype. Its antigen is as yet unknown. Amplified TCR beta CDR3 regions came from RNA transcripts. TCR CDR3 regions were first amplified by RT-PCR with HTBI primers. TCRdb recomputed calls from the multiplex PCR reads with MiXCR, one row per CDR3 protein. The sample has a few hundred thousand distinct CDR3 sequences, roughly 46% seen once; the top ten hold under 20%. Trimming took off 5 bases at V and 7 bases at J, with 12 bases between the two ends. CDR1 and CDR2 (germline): SEHNR, FQNEAQ (reference sequence). This CDR3 region has 14 residues.

Sequences were obtained from peripheral blood or thyroid tissue (not recorded which). The rearrangement uses TRBV7-9 and TRBJ1-6; D unresolved. The source is an adult woman with Graves' disease, either hyperthyroidism or ophthalmopathy (not recorded which). Here the CDR3 DNA reads TGTGCCAGCAGCCCTCATGACACCAATTCACCCCTCCACTTT. This gives the protein CASSPHDTNSPLHF.